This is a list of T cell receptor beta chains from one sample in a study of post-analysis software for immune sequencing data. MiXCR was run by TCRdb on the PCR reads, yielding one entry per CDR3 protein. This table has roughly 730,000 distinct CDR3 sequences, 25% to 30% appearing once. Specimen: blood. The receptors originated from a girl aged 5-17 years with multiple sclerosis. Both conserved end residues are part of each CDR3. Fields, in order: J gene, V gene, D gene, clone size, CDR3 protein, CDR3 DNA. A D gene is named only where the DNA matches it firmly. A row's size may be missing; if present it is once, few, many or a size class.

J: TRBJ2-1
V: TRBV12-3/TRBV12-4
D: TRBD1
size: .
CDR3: CACSYGPGQSSYNEQFF
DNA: TGTGCCTGCAGCTATGGTCCGGGACAGAGCTCCTACAATGAGCAGTTCTTC

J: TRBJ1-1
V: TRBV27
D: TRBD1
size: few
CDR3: CASRPGQGSGTEAFF
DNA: TGTGCCAGCAGGCCGGGACAGGGATCCGGCACTGAAGCTTTCTTT

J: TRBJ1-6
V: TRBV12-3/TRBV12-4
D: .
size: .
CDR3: CASSLAGIGRGNSPLHF
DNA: TGTGCCAGCAGTTTAGCGGGGATCGGTAGGGGAAATTCACCCCTCCACTTT

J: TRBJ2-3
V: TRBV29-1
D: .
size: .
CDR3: CSGRKGDTQYF
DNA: TGCAGCGGGAGGAAAGGGGATACGCAGTATTTT

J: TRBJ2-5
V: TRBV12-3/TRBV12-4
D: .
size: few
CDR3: CASSPLKGVQETQYF
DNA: TGTGCCAGCAGTCCCCTTAAGGGGGTCCAAGAGACCCAGTACTTC

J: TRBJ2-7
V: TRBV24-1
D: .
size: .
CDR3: CATSDSGSYEQYF
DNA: TGTGCCACCAGTGATTCAGGGAGTTACGAGCAGTACTTC

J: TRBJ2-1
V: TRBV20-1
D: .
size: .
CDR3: CSARTKFNEQFF
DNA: TGCAGTGCCAGGACTAAATTCAATGAGCAGTTCTTC

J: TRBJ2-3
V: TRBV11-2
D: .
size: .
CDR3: CASSLGTNTQYF
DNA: TGTGCCAGCAGCTTAGGCACAAATACGCAGTATTTT

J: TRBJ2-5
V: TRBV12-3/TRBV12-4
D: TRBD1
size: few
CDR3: CASSLGQGAGIETQYF
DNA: TGTGCCAGCAGTTTAGGGCAGGGGGCTGGAATAGAGACCCAGTACTTC

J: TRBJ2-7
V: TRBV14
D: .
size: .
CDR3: CASSQSREQYF
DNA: TGTGCCAGCAGCCAAAGTCGCGAGCAGTACTTC

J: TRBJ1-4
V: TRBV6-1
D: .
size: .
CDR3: CASSEGATNEKLFF
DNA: TGTGCCAGCAGTGAAGGCGCGACTAATGAAAAACTGTTTTTT

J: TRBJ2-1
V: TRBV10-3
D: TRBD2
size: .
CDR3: CATTGTSGRDEQFF
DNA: TGTGCCACCACCGGGACTAGCGGGAGGGATGAGCAGTTCTTC

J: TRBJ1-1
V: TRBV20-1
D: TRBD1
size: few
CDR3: CSAPIPATGEAEAFF
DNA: TGCAGTGCCCCAATACCCGCGACAGGGGAGGCTGAAGCTTTCTTT

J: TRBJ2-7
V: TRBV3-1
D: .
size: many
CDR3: CASRRESEQYF
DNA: TGTGCCAGCAGGAGGGAGTCCGAGCAGTACTTC

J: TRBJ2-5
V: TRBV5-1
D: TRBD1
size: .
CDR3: CASSFRFIDRGRFGTQYF
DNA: TGCGCCAGCAGCTTCCGCTTTATAGACAGGGGGCGTTTTGGGACCCAGTACTTC

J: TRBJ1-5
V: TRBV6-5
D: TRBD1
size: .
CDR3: CASSYISPDRASNQPQHF
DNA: TGTGCCAGCAGTTACATTTCCCCGGACAGGGCGAGCAATCAGCCCCAGCATTTT

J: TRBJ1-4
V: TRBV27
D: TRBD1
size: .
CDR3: CASSGRTGTGRKLFF
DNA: TGTGCCAGCAGTGGGCGGACAGGGACCGGGAGAAAACTGTTTTTT

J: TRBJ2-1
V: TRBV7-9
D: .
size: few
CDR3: CASSLAGGISYNEQFF
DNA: TGTGCCAGCAGCTTAGCCGGTGGAATTTCCTACAATGAGCAGTTCTTC

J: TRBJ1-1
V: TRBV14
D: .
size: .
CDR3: CASSQETGWGTEAFF
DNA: TGTGCCAGCAGCCAAGAAACTGGTTGGGGCACTGAAGCTTTCTTT

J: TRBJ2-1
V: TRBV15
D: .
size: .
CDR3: CATSRDPLGAGGSNEQFF
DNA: TGTGCCACCAGCAGAGATCCGTTGGGGGCCGGCGGCTCCAATGAGCAGTTCTTC

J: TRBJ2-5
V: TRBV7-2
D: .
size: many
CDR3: CASSLAGLQETQYF
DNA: TGTGCCAGCAGCTTAGCAGGACTCCAAGAGACCCAGTACTTC

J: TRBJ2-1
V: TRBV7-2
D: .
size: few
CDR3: CASSEQFNEQFF
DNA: TGTGCCAGCAGCGAACAATTCAATGAGCAGTTCTTC

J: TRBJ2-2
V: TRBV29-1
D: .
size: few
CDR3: CSVEPYTGELFF
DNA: TGCAGCGTTGAACCTTACACCGGGGAGCTGTTTTTT

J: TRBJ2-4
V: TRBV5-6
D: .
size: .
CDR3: CASSYRLLRAKNIQYF
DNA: TGTGCCAGCAGCTACAGGCTCCTTCGAGCCAAAAACATTCAGTACTTC

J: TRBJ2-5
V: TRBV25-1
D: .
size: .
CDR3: CASSALTGPNQETQYF
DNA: TGTGCCAGCAGTGCTCTCACGGGACCGAACCAAGAGACCCAGTACTTC

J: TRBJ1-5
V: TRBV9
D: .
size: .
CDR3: CASSPNPETGPQHF
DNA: TGTGCCAGCAGCCCGAACCCTGAGACGGGGCCCCAGCATTTT

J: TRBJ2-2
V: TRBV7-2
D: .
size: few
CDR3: CASTSGPGVNTGELFF
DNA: TGTGCCAGCACCTCCGGCCCGGGGGTGAACACCGGGGAGCTGTTTTTT

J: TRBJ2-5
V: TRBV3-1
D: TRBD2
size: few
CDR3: CASSQVGGMEETQYF
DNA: TGTGCCAGCAGCCAAGTGGGGGGGATGGAGGAGACCCAGTACTTC

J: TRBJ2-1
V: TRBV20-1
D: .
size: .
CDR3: CSARAQTNEQFF
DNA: TGCAGTGCTAGAGCGCAGACCAATGAGCAGTTCTTC

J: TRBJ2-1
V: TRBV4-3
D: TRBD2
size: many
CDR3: CASSQDGSGSGYEQFF
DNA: TGCGCCAGCAGCCAAGACGGTAGCGGGAGTGGCTATGAGCAGTTCTTC

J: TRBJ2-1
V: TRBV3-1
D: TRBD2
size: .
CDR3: CASSLLSGRALFF
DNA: TGTGCCAGCAGTCTACTTAGCGGGAGGGCCCTGTTCTTC

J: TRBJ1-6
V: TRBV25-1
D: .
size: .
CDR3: CASSEQGGSPLHF
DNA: TGTGCCAGCAGTGAACAGGGAGGCTCACCCCTCCACTTT

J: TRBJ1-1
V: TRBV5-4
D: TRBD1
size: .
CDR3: CASSDTGGNTEAFF
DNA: TGTGCCAGCAGCGACACAGGGGGAAACACTGAAGCTTTCTTT

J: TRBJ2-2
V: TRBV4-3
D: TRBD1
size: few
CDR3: CASSRPTGQGVGELFF
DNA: TGCGCCAGCAGCCGCCCGACCGGACAGGGAGTAGGGGAGCTGTTTTTT

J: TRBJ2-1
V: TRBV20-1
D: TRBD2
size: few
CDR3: CSARDIQTSGYNEQFF
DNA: TGCAGTGCTAGAGATATACAAACTAGCGGCTACAATGAGCAGTTCTTC

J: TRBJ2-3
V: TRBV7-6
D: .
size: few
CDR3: CASSLEKGADTQYF
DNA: TGTGCCAGCAGCTTAGAGAAGGGTGCAGATACGCAGTATTTT

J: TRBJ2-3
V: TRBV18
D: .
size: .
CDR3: CASSPRGMGNTDTQYF
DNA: TGTGCCAGCTCACCACGGGGGATGGGTAACACAGATACGCAGTATTTT

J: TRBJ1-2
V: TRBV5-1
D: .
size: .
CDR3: CASSFSRTYGYTF
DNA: TGCGCCAGCAGCTTTTCCAGGACCTATGGCTACACCTTC

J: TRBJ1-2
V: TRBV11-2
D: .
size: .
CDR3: CASSLTDSNYGYTF
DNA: TGTGCCAGCAGCTTAACGGACTCTAACTATGGCTACACCTTC

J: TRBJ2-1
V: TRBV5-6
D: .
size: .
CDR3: CASSFSQGRRDEQFF
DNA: TGTGCCAGCAGCTTCTCACAGGGGAGGAGAGATGAGCAGTTCTTC

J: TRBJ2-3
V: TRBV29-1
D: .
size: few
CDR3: CSVEDARRTDTQYF
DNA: TGCAGCGTTGAAGATGCTCGCCGCACAGATACGCAGTATTTT

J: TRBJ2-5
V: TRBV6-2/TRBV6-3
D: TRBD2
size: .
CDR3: CASSWTSGSSREQYF
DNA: TGTGCCAGCAGTTGGACTAGCGGGAGTTCGAGGGAGCAGTACTTC

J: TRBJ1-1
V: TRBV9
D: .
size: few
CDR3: CASSFRTEWNTEAFF
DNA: TGTGCCAGCAGCTTCCGGACAGAATGGAACACTGAAGCTTTCTTT

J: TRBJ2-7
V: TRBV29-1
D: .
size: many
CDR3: CSVVSGHLYEQYF
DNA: TGCAGCGTTGTATCAGGACACCTATACGAGCAGTACTTC

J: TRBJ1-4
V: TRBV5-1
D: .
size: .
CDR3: CASSRKTADEKLFF
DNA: TGCGCCAGCAGCCGAAAGACGGCAGATGAAAAACTGTTTTTT

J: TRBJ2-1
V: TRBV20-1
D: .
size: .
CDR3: CSARDFRDNEQVF
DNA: TGCAGTGCTAGAGATTTCAGAGACAATGAGCAGGTCTTC

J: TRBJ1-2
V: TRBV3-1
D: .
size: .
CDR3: CASSQGAANNYGYTF
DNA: TGTGCCAGCAGCCAAGGGGCAGCTAATAACTATGGCTACACCTTC

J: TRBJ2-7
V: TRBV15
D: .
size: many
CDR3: CATSRVRGSYEQYF
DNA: TGTGCCACCAGCAGAGTGCGGGGCAGTTACGAGCAGTACTTC

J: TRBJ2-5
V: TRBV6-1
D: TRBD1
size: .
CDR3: CASGDRGRSMETQYF
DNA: TGTGCCAGCGGGGACAGGGGGCGGTCAATGGAGACCCAGTACTTC

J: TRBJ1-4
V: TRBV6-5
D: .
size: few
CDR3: CASSYRAAGNEKLFF
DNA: TGTGCCAGCAGTTACAGGGCAGCTGGTAATGAAAAACTGTTTTTT

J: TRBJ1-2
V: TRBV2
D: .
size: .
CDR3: CASSEPGFYGYTF
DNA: TGTGCCAGCAGTGAACCAGGGTTCTATGGCTACACCTTC

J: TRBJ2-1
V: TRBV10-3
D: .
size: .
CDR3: CAISGPGADEQFF
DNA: TGTGCCATCAGTGGTCCGGGGGCAGATGAGCAGTTCTTC

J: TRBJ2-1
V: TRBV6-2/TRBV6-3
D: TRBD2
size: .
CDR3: CASTGWGSGTYNEQFF
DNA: TGTGCCAGCACCGGATGGGGTAGCGGGACTTACAATGAGCAGTTCTTC

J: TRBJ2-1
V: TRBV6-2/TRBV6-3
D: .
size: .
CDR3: CASRYSHRYEQFF
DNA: TGTGCCAGCAGGTACTCCCACAGGTATGAGCAGTTCTTC

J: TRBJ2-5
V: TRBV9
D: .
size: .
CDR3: CASSVESLPQETQYF
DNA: TGTGCCAGCAGCGTAGAGTCTCTCCCACAAGAGACCCAGTACTTC

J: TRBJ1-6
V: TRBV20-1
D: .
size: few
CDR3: CSAAARGWRVNSPPHF
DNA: TGCAGTGCAGCAGCCCGGGGTTGGCGGGTCAATTCACCCCCCCACTTT

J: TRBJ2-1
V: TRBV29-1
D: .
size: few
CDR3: CSVVLALYEQFF
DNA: TGCAGCGTTGTGCTAGCACTCTATGAGCAGTTCTTC

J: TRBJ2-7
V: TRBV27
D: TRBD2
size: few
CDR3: CASSAPRLAGRHEQYF
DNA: TGTGCCAGCAGTGCCCCCCGGCTAGCGGGTCGGCACGAGCAGTACTTC

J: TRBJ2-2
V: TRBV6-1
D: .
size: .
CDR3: CASTQFKTGTGELFF
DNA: TGTGCCAGCACCCAATTCAAAACGGGGACCGGGGAGCTGTTTTTT

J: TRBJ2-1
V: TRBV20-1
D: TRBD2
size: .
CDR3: CSAPPRSSGRMNEQFF
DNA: TGCAGTGCCCCCCCCCGGAGTAGCGGGAGAATGAATGAGCAGTTCTTC